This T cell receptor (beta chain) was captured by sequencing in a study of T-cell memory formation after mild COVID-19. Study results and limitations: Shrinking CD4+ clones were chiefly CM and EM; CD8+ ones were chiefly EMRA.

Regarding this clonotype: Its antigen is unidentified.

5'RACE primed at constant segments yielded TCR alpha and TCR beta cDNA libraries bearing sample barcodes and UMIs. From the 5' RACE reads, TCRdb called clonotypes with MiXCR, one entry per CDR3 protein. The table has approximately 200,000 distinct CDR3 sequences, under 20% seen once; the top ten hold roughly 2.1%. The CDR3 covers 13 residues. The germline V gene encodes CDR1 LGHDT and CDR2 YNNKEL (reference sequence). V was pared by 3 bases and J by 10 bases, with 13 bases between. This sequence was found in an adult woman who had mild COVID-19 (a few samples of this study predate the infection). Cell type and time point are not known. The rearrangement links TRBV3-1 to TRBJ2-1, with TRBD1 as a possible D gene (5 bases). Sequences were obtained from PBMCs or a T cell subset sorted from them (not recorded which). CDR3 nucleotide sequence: TGTGCCAGCAGCCAGGGCAGGGTGGGCGAGCAGTTCTTC. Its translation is CASSQGRVGEQFF.